This T cell receptor (beta chain) stems from a study of blood T cell repertoires in COVID-19 (dated by TCRdb to about 2020). Some background on the complete study: Samples covering the acute and convalescent phases of COVID-19 were provided by collaborators in the United States, Italy and Spain. Where HLA class I and class II types were available, the types were taken from metadata supplied by the sample provider, not from assay-based typing. The sample metadata nearly always contained a de-identified subject ID, COVID-19 status, age in years and sex. The material from the prospective study consisted of cDNA or gDNA derived from T cells, B-cell-depleted T cells, or PBMCs. Deeply sampled blood TCRbeta repertoires from subjects exposed to, actively infected with, or recovered from COVID-19 were included in the dataset. The samples were drawn from two sources: the first 160 participants of the ongoing ImmuneRACE study, and 950 to 1,500 subjects contributed by 6 global collaborators. The repertoires were released in a freely available public database meant as a resource for research on the immune response to SARS-CoV-2.

The immunoSEQ Assay, a bias-controlled multiplex PCR, was used to amplify TCRbeta CDR3 regions from genomic DNA. As for how the authors treated the data: The number of nucleated cells in each sample was estimated from the amplification of reference gene primers within the assay. To quantify the absolute abundance of each unique TCRbeta CDR3 rearrangement, sequence reads were collapsed and filtered. Productive Simpson clonality was computed per sample as the square root of Simpson's diversity index over productive rearrangements. TCRdb's version of the immuneACCESS table is confined to in-frame rearrangements and falls short of the full clone set. An unresolved V gene accounts for under half of the shortfall where checked; the remainder is of unknown origin. V and J calls and clone size are copied from that table; D and trimming were computed from the DNA. The sample data list 99,000 or so clones, and 85% to 90% of these were observed just once. The top ten clonotypes cover 10% to 15% of the sample.

CDR1 and CDR2, looked up from the germline V gene, are SGDLS and YYNGEE. Compared with germline, V lacks 4 bases and J lacks 2 bases; bases without a gene match: 3. Including cysteine and phenylalanine, the CDR3 has 14 amino acids. Only the CDR3 region is kept as DNA, spanning 42 bases read in frame from base 1. On the study overall, not on this receptor specifically: The amount of clinical and demographic metadata varied by source and participant and was provided uncurated.

Concerning this clone itself: Which antigen it targets is not known. Per-base quality was not reported, and no clone a single base away is much larger than it.

Whole blood was collected in K2EDTA tubes by collaborating institutions according to the institutions' own protocols. Collaborator samples were shipped for TCRbeta analysis as frozen whole blood, isolated PBMCs, or DNA extracted from either sample type. Material for sequencing was peripheral blood. The receptor chain draws on TRBV9 and TRBJ1-5, with 7 bases aligning to TRBD1. This clonotype was obtained from an older woman in a cohort sampled during active or convalescent COVID-19. Read as DNA, the sequence is TGTGCCAGCAGCCCGGGACAGCGCAATCAGCCCCAGCATTTT. Translated, this is CASSPGQRNQPQHF.